This TCR beta chain is drawn from a study of blood T cell repertoires in COVID-19. The wider study: Samples of COVID-19 (acute and convalescent) were obtained from the United States, Italy and Spain. T cells, B-cell-depleted T cells, or PBMCs supplied cDNA or gDNA.

Original methodology: The assay estimated nucleated cells by amplifying reference gene primers. Clones were read by immunoSEQ multiplex PCR, and TCRdb kept only the in-frame ones, dropping some. V and J calls and clone size are as listed in that table; D and trimming were resolved from the DNA. The table records about 100,000 clones, approximately 86% of them present only once. The CDR3 runs to 17 residues. CDR1 is SGDLS and CDR2 is YYNGEE in the germline V gene. J lost 5 bases, V lost 3 bases, and 13 bases had no gene match. The receptor was isolated from a man in his forties or fifties with active or convalescent COVID-19. The chain employs TRBV9 and TRBJ2-3, with 9 positions matching TRBD1. Sequencing used peripheral blood. This chain's CDR3 is CASSALFTGGLRDTQYF. CDR3 sequence (DNA): TGTGCCAGCAGCGCCCTATTTACAGGGGGCCTTAGAGATACGCAGTATTTT.